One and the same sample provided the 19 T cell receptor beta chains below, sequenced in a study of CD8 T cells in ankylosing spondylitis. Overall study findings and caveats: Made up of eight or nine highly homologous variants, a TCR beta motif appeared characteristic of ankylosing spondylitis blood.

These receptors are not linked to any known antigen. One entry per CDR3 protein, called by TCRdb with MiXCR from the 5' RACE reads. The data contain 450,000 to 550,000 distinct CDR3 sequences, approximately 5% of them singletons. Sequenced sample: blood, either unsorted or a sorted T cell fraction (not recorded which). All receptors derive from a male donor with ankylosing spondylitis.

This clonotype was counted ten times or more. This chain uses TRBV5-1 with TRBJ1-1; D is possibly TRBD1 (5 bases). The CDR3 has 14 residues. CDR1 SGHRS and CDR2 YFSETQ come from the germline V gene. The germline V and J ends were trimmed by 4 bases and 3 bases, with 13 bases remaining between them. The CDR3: CASSRGRRDTEAFF. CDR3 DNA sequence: TGCGCCAGCAGCAGGGGCCGGCGGGACACTGAAGCTTTCTTT.

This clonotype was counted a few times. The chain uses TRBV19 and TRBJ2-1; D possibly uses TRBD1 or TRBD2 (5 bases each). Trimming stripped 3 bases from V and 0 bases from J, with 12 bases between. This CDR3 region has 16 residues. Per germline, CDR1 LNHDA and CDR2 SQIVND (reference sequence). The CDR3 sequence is CASSIRVGSSYNEQFF. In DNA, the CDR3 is TGTGCCAGTAGTATCAGGGTGGGGAGCTCCTACAATGAGCAGTTCTTC.

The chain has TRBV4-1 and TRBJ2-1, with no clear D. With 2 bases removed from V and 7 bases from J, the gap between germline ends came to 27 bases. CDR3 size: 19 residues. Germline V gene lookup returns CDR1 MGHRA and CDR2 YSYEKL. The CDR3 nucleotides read TGCGCCAGCAGCCAAACATCCTATCGCTCGCCCTCAACGATTAATGAGCAGTTCTTC. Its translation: CASSQTSYRSPSTINEQFF.

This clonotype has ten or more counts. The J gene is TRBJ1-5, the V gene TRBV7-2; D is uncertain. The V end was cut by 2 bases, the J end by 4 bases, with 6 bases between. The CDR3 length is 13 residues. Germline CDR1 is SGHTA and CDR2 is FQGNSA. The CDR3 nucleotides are TGTGCCAGCAGCTTAACGGAGAATCAGCCCCAGCATTTT. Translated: CASSLTENQPQHF.

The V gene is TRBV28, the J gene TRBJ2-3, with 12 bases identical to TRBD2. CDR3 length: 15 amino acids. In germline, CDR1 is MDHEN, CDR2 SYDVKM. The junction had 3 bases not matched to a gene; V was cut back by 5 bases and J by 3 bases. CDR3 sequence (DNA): TGTGCCAGCAGTATCCTAGCGGGGGGGACAGATACGCAGTATTTT. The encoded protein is CASSILAGGTDTQYF. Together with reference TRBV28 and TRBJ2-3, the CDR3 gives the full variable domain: DVKVTQSSRYLVKRTGEKVFLECVQDMDHENMFWYRQDPGLGLRLIYFSYDVKMKEKGDIPEGYSVSREKKERFSLILESASTNQTSMYLCASSILAGGTDTQYFGPGTRLTVL.

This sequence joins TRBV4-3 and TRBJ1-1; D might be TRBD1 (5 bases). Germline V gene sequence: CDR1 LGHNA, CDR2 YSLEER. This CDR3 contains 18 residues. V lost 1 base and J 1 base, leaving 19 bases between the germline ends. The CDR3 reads CASSQVSLGVGGNTEAFF. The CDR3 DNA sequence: TGCGCCAGCAGCCAAGTATCTCTAGGGGTAGGAGGGAACACTGAAGCTTTCTTT.

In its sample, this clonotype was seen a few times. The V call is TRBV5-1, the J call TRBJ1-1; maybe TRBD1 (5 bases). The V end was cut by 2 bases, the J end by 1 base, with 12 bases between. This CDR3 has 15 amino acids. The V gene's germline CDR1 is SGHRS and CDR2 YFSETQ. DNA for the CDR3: TGCGCCAGCAGCTTCACAGTCCAGGGGAACACTGAAGCTTTCTTT. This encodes CASSFTVQGNTEAFF.

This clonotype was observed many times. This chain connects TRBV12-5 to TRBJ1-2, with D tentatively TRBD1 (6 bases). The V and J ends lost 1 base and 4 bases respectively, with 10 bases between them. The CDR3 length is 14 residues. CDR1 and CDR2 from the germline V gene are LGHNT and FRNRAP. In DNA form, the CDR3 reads TGTGCTAGTGGTTTGGGGGGGCACGGCTATGGCTACACCTTC. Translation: CASGLGGHGYGYTF.

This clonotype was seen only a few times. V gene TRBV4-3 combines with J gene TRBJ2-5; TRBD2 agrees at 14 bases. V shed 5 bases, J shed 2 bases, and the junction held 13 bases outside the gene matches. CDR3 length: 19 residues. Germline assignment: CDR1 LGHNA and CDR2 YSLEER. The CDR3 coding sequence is TGCGCCAGCAGCAGGCGGGCGACTAGCGGGGGGGGGACGCAAGAGACCCAGTACTTC. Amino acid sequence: CASSRRATSGGGTQETQYF.

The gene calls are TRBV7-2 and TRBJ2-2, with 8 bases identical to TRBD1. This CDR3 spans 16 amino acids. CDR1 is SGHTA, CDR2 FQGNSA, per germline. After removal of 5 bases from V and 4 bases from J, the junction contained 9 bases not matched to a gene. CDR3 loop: CASSPRQGMSTGELFF. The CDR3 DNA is TGTGCCAGCAGCCCCCGACAGGGGATGAGCACCGGGGAGCTGTTTTTT.

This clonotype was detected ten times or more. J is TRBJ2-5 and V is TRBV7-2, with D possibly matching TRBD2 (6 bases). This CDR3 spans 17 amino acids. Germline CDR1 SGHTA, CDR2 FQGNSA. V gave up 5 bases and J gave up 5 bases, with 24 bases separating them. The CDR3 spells CASSLRDLYSLWETQYF. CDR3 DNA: TGTGCCAGCAGCCTCCGGGACTTATACTCTTTATGGGAGACCCAGTACTTC. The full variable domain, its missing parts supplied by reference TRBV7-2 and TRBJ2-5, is GAGVSQSPSNKVTEKGKDVELRCDPISGHTALYWYRQSLGQGLEFLIYFQGNSAPDKSGLPSDRFSAERTGGSVSTLTIQRTQQEDSAVYLCASSLRDLYSLWETQYFGPGTRLLVL.

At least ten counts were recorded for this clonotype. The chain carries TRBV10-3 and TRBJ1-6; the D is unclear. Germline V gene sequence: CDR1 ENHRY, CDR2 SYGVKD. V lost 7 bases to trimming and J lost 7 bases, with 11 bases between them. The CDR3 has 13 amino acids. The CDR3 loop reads CAIKAPGNSPLHF. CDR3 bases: TGTGCCATCAAAGCCCCGGGGAATTCACCCCTCCACTTT.

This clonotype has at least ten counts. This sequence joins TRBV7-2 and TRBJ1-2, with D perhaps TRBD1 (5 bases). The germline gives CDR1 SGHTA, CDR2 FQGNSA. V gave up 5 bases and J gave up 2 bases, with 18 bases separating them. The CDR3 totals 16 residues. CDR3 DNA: TGTGCCAGCAGCCTAGTATTCGACAGATCCAACTATGGCTACACCTTC. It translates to CASSLVFDRSNYGYTF.

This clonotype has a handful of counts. CDR3 DNA sequence: TGTGCCAGCAGTCCCAATTCGGGGTATCGGGCAATCGTCCCGTACTTC. Protein: CASSPNSGYRAIVPYF. The V call is TRBV28, the J call TRBJ2-7, with D perhaps matching TRBD2 (5 bases). Trimming stripped 5 bases from V and 12 bases from J, with 29 bases between. This CDR3 has 16 residues. Germline assignment: CDR1 MDHEN and CDR2 SYDVKM.

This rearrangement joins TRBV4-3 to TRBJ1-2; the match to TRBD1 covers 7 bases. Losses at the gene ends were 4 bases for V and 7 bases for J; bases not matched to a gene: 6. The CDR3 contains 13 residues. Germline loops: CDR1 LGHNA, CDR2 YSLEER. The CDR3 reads CASSLRGQAGYTF. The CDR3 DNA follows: TGCGCCAGCAGCCTTAGGGGGCAGGCTGGCTACACCTTC.

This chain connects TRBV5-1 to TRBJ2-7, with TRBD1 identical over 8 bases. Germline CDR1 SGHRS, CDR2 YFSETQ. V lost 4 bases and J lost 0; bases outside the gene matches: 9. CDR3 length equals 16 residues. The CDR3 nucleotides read TGCGCCAGCAGCCTACAGACAGGGGACAGCTCCTACGAGCAGTACTTC. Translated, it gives CASSLQTGDSSYEQYF.

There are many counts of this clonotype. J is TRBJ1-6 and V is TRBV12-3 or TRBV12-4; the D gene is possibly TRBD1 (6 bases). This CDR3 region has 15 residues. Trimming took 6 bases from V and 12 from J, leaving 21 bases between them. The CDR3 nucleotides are TGTGCCAGCAGCCTTACGGGGGCGGGCGTAGGACCCCTCCACTTT. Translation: CASSLTGAGVGPLHF.

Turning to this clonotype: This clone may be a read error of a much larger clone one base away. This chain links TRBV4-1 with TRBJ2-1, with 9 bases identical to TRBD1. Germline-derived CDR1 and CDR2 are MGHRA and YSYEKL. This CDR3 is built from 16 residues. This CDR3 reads CTSSQDPGTGYREQFF. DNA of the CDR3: TGCACCAGCAGCCAAGACCCCGGGACAGGGTACCGTGAGCAGTTCTTC.

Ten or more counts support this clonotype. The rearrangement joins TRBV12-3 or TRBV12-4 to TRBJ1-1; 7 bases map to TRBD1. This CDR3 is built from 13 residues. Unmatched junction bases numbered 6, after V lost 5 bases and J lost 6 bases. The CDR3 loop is CASSVDRVSEAFF. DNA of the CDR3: TGTGCCAGCAGTGTCGACAGGGTCTCTGAAGCTTTCTTT.